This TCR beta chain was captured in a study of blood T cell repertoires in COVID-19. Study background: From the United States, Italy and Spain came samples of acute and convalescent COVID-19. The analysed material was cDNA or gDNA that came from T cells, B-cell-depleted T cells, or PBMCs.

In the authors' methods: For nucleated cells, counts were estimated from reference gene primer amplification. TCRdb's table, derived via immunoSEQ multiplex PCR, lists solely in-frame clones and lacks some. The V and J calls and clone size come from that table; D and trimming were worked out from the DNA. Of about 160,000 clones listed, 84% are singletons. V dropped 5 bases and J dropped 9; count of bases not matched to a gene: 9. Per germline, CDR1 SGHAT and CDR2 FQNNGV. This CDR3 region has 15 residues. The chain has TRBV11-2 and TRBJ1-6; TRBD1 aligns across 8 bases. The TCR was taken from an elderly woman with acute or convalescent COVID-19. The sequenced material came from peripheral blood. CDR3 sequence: CASSGVTGVGSPLHF. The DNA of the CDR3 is TGTGCCAGCAGCGGCGTGACAGGGGTTGGTTCACCCCTCCACTTT.